A single sample gave rise to the 4 T cell receptor beta chains below, sequenced in a study of T cells in Graves' hyperthyroidism and ophthalmopathy. RNA transcripts served as the template for amplifying TCR beta CDR3 regions. First-round RT-PCR of the TCR CDR3 relied on the HTBI primer set. TCRdb independently ran MiXCR on the multiplex PCR reads; one entry per CDR3 protein. Here the sample spans about 320,000 distinct CDR3 sequences, 16% being singletons. Sequencing used blood. All receptors derive from a man aged 30 to 39 with Graves' hyperthyroidism.

In its sample, this clonotype was seen many times. The chain uses TRBV11-2 and TRBJ2-7; possibly TRBD2 for D (6 bases). Looked up from germline, CDR1 is SGHAT and CDR2 is FQNNGV. CDR3 length equals 15 residues. The V end was cut by 3 bases, the J end by 3 bases, with 15 bases between. CDR3 in DNA: TGTGCCAGCAGCTTCGACTCCAGCGGGTACTACGAGCAGTACTTC. Protein product: CASSFDSSGYYEQYF.

V and J are TRBV19 and TRBJ2-7, with a tentative D call TRBD2 (6 bases). The ends were cut back, 1 base at V and 3 bases at J, with 10 bases in the middle. This CDR3 has 14 amino acids. The V gene's germline CDR1 is LNHDA and CDR2 SQIVND (reference sequence). The chain's CDR3 is CASSIAGENYEQYF. DNA for the CDR3: TGTGCCAGTAGTATAGCGGGAGAAAACTACGAGCAGTACTTC.

This clonotype was observed at least ten times. The CDR3 sequence: CASRYSRDQETQYF. DNA of the CDR3: TGTGCCAGCAGATACTCTAGGGACCAAGAGACCCAGTACTTC. The chain has TRBV6-1 and TRBJ2-5, with D unresolved. The length of the CDR3 is 14 residues. Germline V CDR1 and CDR2: MNHNS, SASEGT. V was clipped by 6 bases and J by 0 bases, with 11 bases between them.

This clonotype appeared a few times. This chain uses TRBV28 with TRBJ2-7; TRBD1 agrees at 8 bases. The CDR3 runs 16 residues. Losses at the gene ends were 9 bases for V and 5 bases for J; bases not matched to a gene: 18. Germline V lookup: CDR1 MDHEN, CDR2 SYDVKM. The DNA of the CDR3 is TGTGCCAGACAGTCCCGAACGAGCCCAGGGGGCGACGAGCAGTACTTC. This encodes CARQSRTSPGGDEQYF.